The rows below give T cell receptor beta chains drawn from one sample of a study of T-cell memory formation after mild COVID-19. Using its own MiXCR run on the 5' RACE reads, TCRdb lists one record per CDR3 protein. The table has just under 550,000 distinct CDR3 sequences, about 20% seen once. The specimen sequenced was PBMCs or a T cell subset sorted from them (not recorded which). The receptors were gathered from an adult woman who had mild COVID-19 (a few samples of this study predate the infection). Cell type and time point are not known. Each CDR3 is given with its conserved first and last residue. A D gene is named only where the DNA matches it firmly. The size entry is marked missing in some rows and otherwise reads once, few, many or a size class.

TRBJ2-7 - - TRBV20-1 CSARPPHGLRQSYEQYF TGCAGTGCTAGACCTCCTCACGGACTACGCCAATCCTACGAGCAGTACTTC
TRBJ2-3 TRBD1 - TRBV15 CATSRGPGTGTDTQYF TGTGCCACCAGCAGAGGTCCTGGGACAGGCACAGATACGCAGTATTTT
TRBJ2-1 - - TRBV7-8 CASSLRGEQQFF TGTGCCAGCAGCTTGAGGGGGGAGCAGCAGTTCTTC
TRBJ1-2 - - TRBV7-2 CASSPPPYLVTGTNYGYTF TGTGCCAGCAGCCCGCCCCCCTATTTGGTAACCGGGACTAACTATGGCTACACCTTC
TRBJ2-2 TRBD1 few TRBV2 CASRLDRGELFF TGTGCCAGCAGGCTGGACAGGGGAGAGCTGTTTTTT
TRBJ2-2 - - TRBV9 CASSAAGAGNTGELFF TGTGCCAGCAGCGCTGCGGGGGCCGGAAACACCGGGGAGCTGTTTTTT
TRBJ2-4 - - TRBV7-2 CASSLVPGTLAKNIQYF TGTGCCAGCAGCTTAGTCCCAGGGACTTTAGCCAAAAACATTCAGTACTTC
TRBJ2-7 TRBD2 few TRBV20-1 CSAREGTGTSGPFPYEQYF TGCAGTGCTAGAGAGGGGACCGGGACTAGCGGCCCTTTTCCCTACGAGCAGTACTTC
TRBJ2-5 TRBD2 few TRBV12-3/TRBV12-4 CASSSRGGAYQETQYF TGTGCCAGCAGCTCACGGGGGGGAGCGTACCAAGAGACCCAGTACTTC
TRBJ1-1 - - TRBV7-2 CASSLQEVVAEAFF TGTGCCAGCAGCTTACAGGAGGTGGTGGCTGAAGCTTTCTTT
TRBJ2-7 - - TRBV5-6 CASSLGAGIGSYEQYF TGTGCCAGCAGCTTGGGTGCAGGGATTGGGTCCTACGAGCAGTACTTC
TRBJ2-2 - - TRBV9 CASSVDLVDTGELFF TGTGCCAGCAGCGTCGACCTCGTGGACACCGGGGAGCTGTTTTTT
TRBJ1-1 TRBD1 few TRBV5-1 CASSLYQGAITEAFF TGCGCCAGCAGCTTGTATCAGGGGGCTATCACTGAAGCTTTCTTT
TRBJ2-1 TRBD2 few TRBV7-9 CASSFSGGGNEQFF TGTGCCAGCAGCTTTAGCGGGGGAGGCAATGAGCAGTTCTTC